One and the same sample provided the 26 T cell receptor beta chains below, sequenced in a study of human T cells and chemical hapten exposure. Time point noted: pre-sensitization, week 0. Treatment denoted: therapeutic diphenylcyclopropenone sensitization with weekly scalp DPC. TCRdb recomputed calls from the RACE reads with MiXCR, one row per CDR3 protein. Of under 110,000 distinct CDR3 sequences in the sample, 12% were seen once. The material was whole blood, obtained in connection with sensitization to the hapten diphenylcyclopropenone (DPC). The receptors were gathered from a woman in her 50s with alopecia areata. Some clones in this sample may be carry-over from other donors' samples.

As for this clonotype: The junction does not match germline at one end; this may be a read error. The chain has TRBV5-1 and TRBJ2-2, with 13 bases lining up with TRBD2. Germline V gene sequence: CDR1 SGHRS, CDR2 YFSETQ. This CDR3 is 16 amino acids long. The CDR3 DNA follows: TGCGCCAGCAGCTTAAGGACTAGCGGGAGCACCGGGGAGATGTTTTTT. Encoded protein: CASSLRTSGSTGEMFF.

The gene calls are TRBV28 and TRBJ1-6; 8 bases align to TRBD1. V was pared by 6 bases and J by 8 bases, with 3 bases of the junction left unmatched. This CDR3 has 13 residues. Germline loops: CDR1 MDHEN, CDR2 SYDVKM. CDR3 DNA: TGTGCCAGCAGCCCAGGGGGCGATTCACCCCTCCACTTT. Encoded protein: CASSPGGDSPLHF.

The rearrangement joins TRBV5-5 to TRBJ1-3; 9 bases are shared with TRBD1. Germline CDR1 is SGHKS and CDR2 is YYEKEE (reference sequence). CDR3 size: 19 residues. The junction had 12 bases not matched to a gene; V was cut back by 2 bases and J by 0 bases. CDR3 nucleotides: TGTGCCAGCAGCTTCCTCGGGACAGGGCCACTTTACTCTGGAAACACCATATATTTT. It specifies CASSFLGTGPLYSGNTIYF.

Only a few counts were recorded for this clonotype. The rearrangement links TRBV12-3 or TRBV12-4 to TRBJ1-1; weak D call: TRBD1 (6 bases). The CDR3 extends over 13 amino acids. Trimming took off 5 bases at V and 1 base at J, with 8 bases between the two ends. This chain's CDR3 is CASSQQGNTEAFF. CDR3 DNA: TGTGCCAGCAGTCAACAGGGGAACACTGAAGCTTTCTTT.

This clonotype has just a few counts. The CDR3 spells CSVGRGPSYNEQFF. In DNA, the CDR3 is TGCAGCGTGGGACGAGGCCCCTCCTACAATGAGCAGTTCTTC. The V and J genes are TRBV29-1 and TRBJ2-1; either TRBD1 or TRBD2 may supply D (5 bases each). Per the germline V gene, CDR1 is SQVTM and CDR2 is ANQGSEA. There are 14 residues in the CDR3. The ends were cut back, 6 bases at V and 0 bases at J, with 12 bases in the middle.

This clonotype turned up a few times. This sequence joins TRBV7-2 and TRBJ1-2; D perhaps matches TRBD1 (6 bases). The CDR3 totals 16 residues. Trimming cost V 1 base and J 4 bases, with 16 bases left between them. In germline, CDR1 is SGHTA, CDR2 FQGNSA. The CDR3 region is CASSLEGAGVSYGYTF. In nucleotides, the CDR3 is TGTGCCAGCAGCTTAGAGGGTGCAGGGGTTTCCTATGGCTACACCTTC.

This clonotype was found many times. This rearrangement joins TRBV4-1 to TRBJ2-7; D possibly corresponds to TRBD2 (7 bases). The V end was cut by 4 bases, the J end by 3 bases, with 22 bases between. The V gene's germline CDR1 is MGHRA and CDR2 YSYEKL. CDR3 size: 17 residues. The CDR3, as DNA: TGCGCCAGCAGCCTCAGCAGATCGGGGGGCACTAACTACGAGCAGTACTTC. Translation gives CASSLSRSGGTNYEQYF.

Many counts were recorded for this clonotype. The chain joins TRBV2 to TRBJ2-3; possibly TRBD2 for D (6 bases). CDR1 SNHLY and CDR2 FYNNEI come from the germline V gene. This CDR3 comprises 15 residues. V gave up 3 bases and J gave up 2 bases, with 12 bases separating them. The CDR3: CASSDTGDYTDTQYF. In DNA form, the CDR3 reads TGTGCCAGCAGTGATACGGGGGATTACACAGATACGCAGTATTTT.

The chain combines TRBV20-1 with TRBJ1-6; no clear D. CDR1 and CDR2 from the germline V gene are DFQATT and SNEGSKA (reference sequence). The CDR3 has 17 amino acids. Trimming removed 4 bases from V and 4 bases from J, with 20 bases in between. CDR3: CSANAGSRPAYNSPLHF. In nucleotides, the CDR3 is TGCAGTGCTAATGCGGGCAGCCGGCCGGCTTATAATTCACCCCTCCACTTT.

This clonotype was detected only a few times. The chain is built from TRBV20-1 and TRBJ1-1; D is unclear. Germline assignment: CDR1 DFQATT and CDR2 SNEGSKA (reference sequence). With 2 bases removed from V and 3 bases from J, the gap between germline ends came to 16 bases. The CDR3 is made up of 15 amino acids. CDR3 sequence: CSARPVPTIYTEAFF. The CDR3 nucleotides read TGCAGTGCTAGACCGGTCCCCACAATATACACTGAAGCTTTCTTT.

This clonotype has a handful of counts. The chain couples TRBV6-5 to TRBJ1-6; D uncertain. This CDR3 comprises 15 residues. The V gene's germline CDR1 is MNHEY and CDR2 SVGAGI. Trimming removed 2 bases at V and 5 bases at J, with 10 bases between. The CDR3 DNA sequence: TGTGCCAGCAGTTACCGGACGGATAATAATTCACCCCTCCACTTT. Translation gives CASSYRTDNNSPLHF.

V usage is TRBV7-9 and J usage is TRBJ1-2; D is undetermined. Germline V lookup: CDR1 SEHNR, CDR2 FQNEAQ (reference sequence). The V and J ends lost 5 bases and 3 bases respectively, with 16 bases between them. This CDR3 spans 15 amino acids. The CDR3 here is CASSPNTNRDYGYTF. As DNA, the CDR3 is TGTGCCAGCAGCCCTAACACCAACCGGGACTATGGCTACACCTTC.

There are many counts of this clonotype. This chain links TRBV12-5 with TRBJ1-2; the match to TRBD1 covers 11 bases. This CDR3 contains 16 residues. With 7 bases clipped from V and 10 bases from J, the junction kept 17 bases outside the gene matches. Germline CDR1 LGHNT, CDR2 FRNRAP. Here the CDR3 DNA reads TGTGCTAGTGACCCCCCAGTGGACAGGGGGCGCGAGAACTACACCTTC. As protein: CASDPPVDRGRENYTF.

This chain joins TRBV7-2 and TRBJ2-1; 8 bases map to TRBD2. The CDR3 sequence is 12 residues long. V was pared by 5 bases and J by 10 bases, with 4 bases of the junction left unmatched. Germline CDR1 and CDR2: SGHTA and FQGNSA. The CDR3 loop is CASSQRGREQFF. The CDR3 DNA follows: TGTGCCAGCAGCCAGCGGGGGAGGGAGCAGTTCTTC. The complete variable domain, with remaining parts taken from reference TRBV7-2 and TRBJ2-1, reads GAGVSQSPSNKVTEKGKDVELRCDPISGHTALYWYRQSLGQGLEFLIYFQGNSAPDKSGLPSDRFSAERTGGSVSTLTIQRTQQEDSAVYLCASSQRGREQFFGPGTRLTVL.

Many counts were recorded for this clonotype. The V gene is TRBV18, the J gene TRBJ1-4, with TRBD1 as a possible D gene (6 bases). The V end lost 5 bases, the J end lost 7 bases, and 17 bases lay between the germline ends. CDR3 size: 15 residues. Per germline, CDR1 KGHSH and CDR2 LQKENI. This CDR3 is CASSARRGKSEKLFF. The CDR3 DNA reads as TGTGCCAGCTCAGCTCGGAGGGGGAAAAGTGAAAAACTGTTTTTT. The whole variable domain, filled in from reference TRBV18 and TRBJ1-4, reads NAGVMQNPRHLVRRRGQEARLRCSPMKGHSHVYWYRQLPEEGLKFMVYLQKENIIDESGMPKERFSAEFPKEGPSILRIQQVVRGDSAAYFCASSARRGKSEKLFFGSGTQLSVL.

This clonotype was counted only a few times. J is TRBJ2-7 and V is TRBV7-2; 16 bases align to TRBD2. Trimming at V came to 7 bases and at J to 2 bases, leaving 14 bases not matched to a gene. The CDR3 is 19 amino acids. Germline CDR1 reads SGHTA; CDR2 reads FQGNSA. The CDR3 region has the DNA TGTGCCAGCACCCCTTCGGGGACTAGCGGGAGGGAAGGGGCCTACGAGCAGTACTTC. Translation gives CASTPSGTSGREGAYEQYF.

A word on this clonotype: The germline gene is not matched at one end of the junction; a read error may be the cause. The chain carries TRBV10-3 and TRBJ2-7; 7 bases are shared with TRBD1. The CDR3 covers 14 residues. The germline V gene encodes CDR1 ENHRY and CDR2 SYGVKD. The CDR3 protein is CDISESDRAHEQYF. CDR3 sequence (DNA): TGTGACATCAGTGAATCCGACAGGGCCCACGAGCAGTACTTC.

This clonotype appeared many times. The chain recombines TRBV24-1 with TRBJ2-1, with TRBD2 matching over 11 bases. Trimming took 3 bases from V and 9 from J; bases not matched to a gene: 9. CDR3 length: 16 amino acids. The germline CDR1 and CDR2 sequences are KGHDR and SFDVKD. The CDR3 coding sequence is TGTGCCACCAGTGATGACACTAGCGGGAGTTTAGGTGAGCAGTTCTTC. It codes for CATSDDTSGSLGEQFF.

This clonotype was recorded at least ten times. Mismatch with germline at one junction end may stem from a read error. CDR3 DNA: TGTGCCAGCAGTATCCCGGGACAGGGACCCTTC. Its translation is CASSIPGQGPF. The V and J genes are TRBV28 and TRBJ2-7, with 9 bases fitting TRBD1. The CDR3 is 11 residues long. Germline CDR1 is MDHEN and CDR2 is SYDVKM.

V and J are TRBV7-2 and TRBJ2-6; D remains ambiguous. The V gene lost 5 bases and the J gene lost 6 bases, with 11 bases spanning the gap. Germline V CDR1 and CDR2: SGHTA, FQGNSA. The CDR3 is made up of 14 amino acids. CDR3 DNA sequence: TGTGCCAGCAGCCCGCGAATCGAGGCCAACGTCCTGACTTTC. Its protein is CASSPRIEANVLTF.

This clonotype was seen a handful of times. The rearrangement joins TRBV5-1 to TRBJ2-1; no clear D gene. This CDR3 is 16 amino acids long. The germline CDR1 and CDR2 sequences are SGHRS and YFSETQ. With 4 bases removed from V and 0 bases from J, the gap between germline ends came to 14 bases. CDR3 region: CASSTGPISSYNEQFF. CDR3 sequence (DNA): TGCGCCAGCAGCACCGGGCCCATAAGCTCCTACAATGAGCAGTTCTTC.

The chain carries TRBV7-2 and TRBJ2-6, with 11 bases fitting TRBD2. This CDR3 region has 18 residues. The germline V gene encodes CDR1 SGHTA and CDR2 FQGNSA. The junction had 8 bases not matched to a gene; V was cut back by 5 bases and J by 2 bases. CDR3 in amino acids: CASSHRLAGSTGANVLTF. The CDR3 nucleotides read TGTGCCAGCAGCCACCGACTAGCGGGGAGTACTGGGGCCAACGTCCTGACTTTC.

The chain joins TRBV28 to TRBJ1-1, with a possible D match to TRBD1 (5 bases). Per the germline V gene, CDR1 is MDHEN and CDR2 is SYDVKM. With 4 bases removed from V and 3 bases from J, the gap between germline ends came to 9 bases. The CDR3 is 13 residues long. The CDR3 DNA sequence: TGTGCCAGCAGTTACGACAGCTACACTGAAGCTTTCTTT. Translated: CASSYDSYTEAFF.

This chain connects TRBV6-5 to TRBJ1-1; 7 bases map to TRBD1. The CDR3 loop spans 13 amino acids. V lost 6 bases and J lost 8; bases outside the gene matches: 9. Germline lookup yields CDR1 MNHEY and CDR2 SVGAGI. The CDR3 DNA is TGTGCCAGCAGAGCGGACAGGAGTGGGGAAGCTTTCTTT. Translation: CASRADRSGEAFF.

This CDR3 is CASSQDLLGLYGYTF. CDR3 sequence (DNA): TGCGCCAGCAGCCAAGATCTGTTAGGACTCTATGGCTACACCTTC. The J gene is TRBJ1-2, the V gene TRBV4-1; D remains unclear. The ends were cut back, 0 bases at V and 4 bases at J, with 12 bases in the middle. The CDR3 extends over 15 amino acids. Germline V gene data show CDR1 as MGHRA and CDR2 as YSYEKL.

This clonotype was seen only a few times. V and J are TRBV7-6 and TRBJ2-1; D ambiguous. The CDR3 extends over 16 amino acids. Germline lookup yields CDR1 SGHVS and CDR2 FNYEAQ. V was pared by 1 base and J by 5 bases, with 15 bases between. The CDR3 protein is CASSLVPAQQHNEQFF. CDR3 DNA: TGTGCCAGCAGCTTAGTCCCAGCCCAACAGCACAATGAGCAGTTCTTC.